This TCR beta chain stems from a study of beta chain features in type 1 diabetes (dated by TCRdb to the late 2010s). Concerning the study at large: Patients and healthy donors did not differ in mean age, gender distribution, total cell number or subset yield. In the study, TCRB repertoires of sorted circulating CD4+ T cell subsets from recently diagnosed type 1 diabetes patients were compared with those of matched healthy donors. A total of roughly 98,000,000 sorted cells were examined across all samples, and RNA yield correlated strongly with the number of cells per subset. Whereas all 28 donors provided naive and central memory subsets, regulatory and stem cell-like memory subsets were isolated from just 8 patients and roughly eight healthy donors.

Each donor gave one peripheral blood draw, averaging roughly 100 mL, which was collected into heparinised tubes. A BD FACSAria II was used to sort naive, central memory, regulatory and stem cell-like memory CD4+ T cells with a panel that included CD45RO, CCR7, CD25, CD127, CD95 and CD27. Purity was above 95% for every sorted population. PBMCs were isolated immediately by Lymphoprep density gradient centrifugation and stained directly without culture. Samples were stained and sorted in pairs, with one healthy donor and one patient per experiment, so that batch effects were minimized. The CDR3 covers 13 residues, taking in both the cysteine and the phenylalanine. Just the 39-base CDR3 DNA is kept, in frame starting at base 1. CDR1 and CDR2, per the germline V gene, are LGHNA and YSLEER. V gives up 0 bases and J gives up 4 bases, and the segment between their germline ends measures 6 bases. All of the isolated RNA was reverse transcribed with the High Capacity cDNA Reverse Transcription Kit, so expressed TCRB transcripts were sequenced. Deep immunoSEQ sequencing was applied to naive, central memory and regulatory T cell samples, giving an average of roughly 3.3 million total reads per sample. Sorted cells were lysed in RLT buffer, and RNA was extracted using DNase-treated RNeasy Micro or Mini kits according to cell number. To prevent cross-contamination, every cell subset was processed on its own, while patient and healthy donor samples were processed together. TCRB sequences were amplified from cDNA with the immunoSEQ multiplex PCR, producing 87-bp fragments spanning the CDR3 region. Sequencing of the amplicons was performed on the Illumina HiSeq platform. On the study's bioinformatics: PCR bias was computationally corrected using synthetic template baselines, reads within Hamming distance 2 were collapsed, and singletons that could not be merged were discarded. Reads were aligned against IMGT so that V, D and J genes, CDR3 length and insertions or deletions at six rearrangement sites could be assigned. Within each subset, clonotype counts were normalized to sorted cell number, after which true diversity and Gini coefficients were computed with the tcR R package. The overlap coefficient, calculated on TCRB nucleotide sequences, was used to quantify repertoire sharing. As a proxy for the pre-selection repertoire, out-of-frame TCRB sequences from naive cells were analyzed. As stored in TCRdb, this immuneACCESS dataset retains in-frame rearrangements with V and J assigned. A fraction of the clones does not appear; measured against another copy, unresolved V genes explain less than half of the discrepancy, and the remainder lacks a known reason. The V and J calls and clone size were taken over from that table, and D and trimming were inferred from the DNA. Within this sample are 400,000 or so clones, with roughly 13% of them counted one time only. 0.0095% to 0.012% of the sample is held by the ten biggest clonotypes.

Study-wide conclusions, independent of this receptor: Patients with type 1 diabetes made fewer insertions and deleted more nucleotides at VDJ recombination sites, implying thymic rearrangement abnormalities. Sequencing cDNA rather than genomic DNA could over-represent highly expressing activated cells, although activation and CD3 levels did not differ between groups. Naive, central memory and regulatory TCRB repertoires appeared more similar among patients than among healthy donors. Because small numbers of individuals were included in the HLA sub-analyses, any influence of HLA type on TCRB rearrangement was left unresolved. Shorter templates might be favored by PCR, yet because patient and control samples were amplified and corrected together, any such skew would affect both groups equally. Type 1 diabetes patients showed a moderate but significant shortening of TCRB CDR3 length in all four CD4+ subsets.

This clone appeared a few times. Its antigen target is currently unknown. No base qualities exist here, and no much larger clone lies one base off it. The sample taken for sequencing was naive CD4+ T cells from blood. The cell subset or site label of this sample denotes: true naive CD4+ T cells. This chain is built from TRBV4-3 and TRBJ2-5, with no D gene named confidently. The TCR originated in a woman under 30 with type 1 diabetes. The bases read TGCGCCAGCAGCCAAGAACCCGGAGAGACCCAGTACTTC. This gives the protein CASSQEPGETQYF.